Presented here are 32 T cell receptor beta chains from one specimen sequenced in a study of beta chain features in type 1 diabetes (dated by TCRdb to the late 2010s). The library was made by the immunoSEQ multiplex PCR assay. The entire isolated RNA was reverse transcribed using the High Capacity cDNA Reverse Transcription Kit, and thus expressed TCRB transcripts were sequenced. The clones in this table, taken by TCRdb from immuneACCESS, are in-frame only. Not every clone is retained; where verified, under half of the shortfall comes from an unresolved V gene, and the cause of the rest is unknown. The sample profile shows 300,000 to 350,000 clones; under 8.5% of them were found once. The leading ten clones occupy approximately 0.44% of the sample. Source material: central memory CD4+ T cells from blood. These receptors originate from a woman aged 18-30 years in good health.

This clone has ten or more counts. The genes are TRBV5-4 and TRBJ1-4; 8 nucleotides agree with TRBD1. Germline V CDR1 and CDR2: SGHNT, YYREEE (reference sequence). The CDR3 totals 15 residues. The J segment lost 11 bases and the V segment lost 4 bases, leaving 13 bases of the junction unmatched. In nucleotides, the CDR3 is TGTGCCAGCAGCCAACGACAGGGGACAACTGGGAAACTGTTTTTT. Translation gives CASSQRQGTTGKLFF.

This clone was detected many times. The V call is TRBV18, the J call TRBJ2-4; D not resolved. The CDR3 sequence is 15 residues long. V was shortened by 2 bases and J by 6 bases, with 14 bases between the two germline ends. CDR1 is KGHSH and CDR2 is LQKENI in the germline V gene. CDR3 protein: CASSPFQDTGNIQYF. The CDR3 DNA is TGTGCCAGCTCACCATTTCAGGATACGGGAAACATTCAGTACTTC.

Only a few counts were recorded for this clone. The gene calls are TRBV7-3 and TRBJ2-7; maybe TRBD2 (5 bases). CDR3 length: 13 amino acids. V dropped 0 bases and J dropped 5 bases, with 8 bases sitting between them. CDR1 is SGHTA, CDR2 FQGTGA, per germline. In nucleotides, the CDR3 is TGTGCCAGCAGCTTAACGGGGAGCAACGAGCAGTACTTC. Translating gives CASSLTGSNEQYF.

This clone showed up just a few times. CDR3 amino acids: CASSLGVAGGRNEQFF. CDR3 DNA sequence: TGCGCCAGCAGCTTGGGGGTAGCGGGAGGAAGGAATGAGCAGTTCTTC. This sequence joins TRBV5-1 and TRBJ2-1; 10 bases align to TRBD2. This CDR3 is 16 amino acids long. CDR1 and CDR2 from the germline V gene are SGHRS and YFSETQ. V lost 0 bases to trimming and J lost 7 bases; unmatched junction nucleotides: 7.

This clone has a handful of counts. The chain joins TRBV7-2 to TRBJ2-7, with no clear D. The length of the CDR3 is 12 residues. The V end lost 5 bases, the J end lost 3 bases, and 8 bases lay between the germline ends. Germline CDR1 reads SGHTA; CDR2 reads FQGNSA. The CDR3: CASSPGFYEQYF. The CDR3 coding sequence is TGTGCCAGCAGCCCCGGGTTCTACGAGCAGTACTTC.

This CDR3 is CASSPMRDRGLETQYF. As DNA, the CDR3 is TGCGCCAGCAGCCCAATGAGGGACAGGGGGCTGGAGACCCAGTACTTC. The chain combines TRBV4-3 with TRBJ2-5; 12 bases map to TRBD1. This CDR3 region has 16 residues. V shed 4 bases and J 5 bases; nucleotides not matched to a gene: 8. Germline CDR1 and CDR2: LGHNA and YSLEER.

The chain carries TRBV9 and TRBJ2-3; TRBD2 agrees at 8 bases. The J segment lost 4 bases and the V segment lost 3 bases, leaving 7 bases of the junction unmatched. This CDR3 has 15 amino acids. CDR1 is SGDLS, CDR2 YYNGEE, per germline. CDR3 sequence (DNA): TGTGCCAGCAGCGAAAATAGCGGGATATCAGATACGCAGTATTTT. This translates into CASSENSGISDTQYF.

The table lists this clone with many counts. This chain uses TRBV7-2 with TRBJ2-1; weak D call: TRBD2 (6 bases). Trimming removed 2 bases from V and 8 bases from J, with 7 bases in between. The CDR3 runs 12 residues. Germline CDR1 reads SGHTA; CDR2 reads FQGNSA. Written as DNA, the CDR3 is TGTGCCAGCAGCTTACTAGCGTATGAGCAGTTCTTC. Its translation: CASSLLAYEQFF.

The chain combines TRBV11-2 with TRBJ2-6, with 7 bases identical to TRBD1. V trimming: 1 base; J trimming: 2 bases; junction bases outside the gene matches: 8. This CDR3 has 18 amino acids. Germline CDR1 SGHAT, CDR2 FQNNGV. The CDR3 nucleotides read TGTGCCAGCAGCTTAGTCTTGAACAGGGGACCTGGGGCCAACGTCCTGACTTTC. This sequence encodes CASSLVLNRGPGANVLTF.

This clone turned up a few times. The chain joins TRBV19 to TRBJ1-2; unclear D gene. Between the trimmed V and J ends, which lost 6 bases and 0 bases, there was a span of 8 bases. This CDR3 has 13 amino acids. In germline, CDR1 is LNHDA, CDR2 SQIVND (reference sequence). The CDR3 loop reads CASRPPANYGYTF. CDR3 nucleotides: TGTGCCAGTAGGCCCCCCGCTAACTATGGCTACACCTTC.

This CDR3 reads CASSGTGNQPQHF. The DNA of the CDR3 is TGTGCCAGCAGTGGGACAGGCAATCAGCCCCAGCATTTT. The chain carries TRBV25-1 and TRBJ1-5; D is perhaps TRBD1 (6 bases). Germline CDR1 and CDR2: MGHDK and SYGVNS. The CDR3 is 13 residues long. The V and J ends lost 4 bases and 2 bases respectively, with 6 bases between them.

This clone has ten or more counts. This chain uses TRBV27 with TRBJ1-4; tentatively, D is TRBD1 (5 bases). The CDR3 is 18 amino acids. Trimming pared 3 bases from V and 12 bases from J, leaving 29 bases between. Germline values: CDR1 MNHEY, CDR2 SMNVEV (reference sequence). The DNA for the CDR3 is TGTGCCAGCAGTTTTATTGGGCACGGCAGGAGCGGGAAGGGGCAACTGTTTTTT. As protein: CASSFIGHGRSGKGQLFF. Full variable domain (outside the CDR3, taken from reference TRBV27 and TRBJ1-4): EAQVTQNPRYLITVTGKKLTVTCSQNMNHEYMSWYRQDPGLGLRQIYYSMNVEVTDKGDVPEGYKVSRKEKRNFPLILESPSPNQTSLYFCASSFIGHGRSGKGQLFFGSGTQLSVL.

The table lists this clone with a few counts. This sequence may be a read error, since a much larger clone differs from it by one base. This sequence joins TRBV6-5 and TRBJ2-6; D call uncertain. The CDR3 sequence is 14 residues long. Germline CDR1 and CDR2: MNHEY and SVGAGI. V lost 5 bases, J lost 0 bases, and 5 bases lay in between. The CDR3 coding sequence is TGTGCCAGCAGTCAGAGCTCTGGGGCCAACGTCCTGACTTTC. Its protein product is CASSQSSGANVLTF.

This clone was seen only a few times. This chain uses TRBV28 with TRBJ1-5; D not resolved. CDR3 length equals 13 residues. Trimming pared 5 bases from V and 4 bases from J, leaving 9 bases between. From germline, CDR1 is MDHEN and CDR2 SYDVKM. The CDR3 nucleotides read TGTGCCAGCAGTAGAGGCAATAATCAGCCCCAGCATTTT. Translation gives CASSRGNNQPQHF.

The chain combines TRBV9 with TRBJ2-1; D possibly corresponds to TRBD2 (6 bases). Trimming stripped 4 bases from V and 7 bases from J, with 18 bases between. CDR3 size: 15 residues. Germline CDR1 SGDLS, CDR2 YYNGEE. CDR3 amino acids: CASSPGGGGLNEQFF. The CDR3 DNA follows: TGTGCCAGCAGCCCAGGTGGGGGAGGACTGAATGAGCAGTTCTTC.

This clone was counted a few times. Other DNA sequences from this sample encode an identical CDR3 as well. The V gene is TRBV29-1, the J gene TRBJ1-2, with a tentative D call TRBD1 (5 bases). The CDR3 loop spans 14 amino acids. From germline, CDR1 is SQVTM and CDR2 ANQGSEA. The V and J ends lost 1 base and 2 bases respectively, with 11 bases between them. CDR3: CSVEGRGRNYGYTF. Here the CDR3 DNA reads TGCAGCGTTGAAGGAAGGGGTAGGAACTATGGCTACACCTTC.

This chain connects TRBV5-1 to TRBJ2-7; D is possibly TRBD1 (5 bases). There are 16 residues in the CDR3. Germline CDR1 SGHRS, CDR2 YFSETQ. Trimming cost V 4 bases and J 6 bases, with 23 bases left between them. CDR3 sequence reads: CASSTQGLMQVGEQYF. The CDR3 DNA follows: TGCGCCAGCAGCACGCAGGGCCTCATGCAGGTCGGCGAGCAGTACTTC.

In this sample, this clone turned up many times. This sequence joins TRBV13 and TRBJ2-7; 12 positions match TRBD2. V shed 3 bases, J shed 3 bases, and the junction held 15 bases outside the gene matches. The CDR3 runs 19 residues. Germline CDR1 PRHDT, CDR2 FYEKMQ (reference sequence). The CDR3 loop reads CASSFGSGLAGRRSYEQYF. CDR3 nucleotides: TGTGCCAGCAGCTTCGGATCGGGACTAGCGGGCAGACGGAGCTACGAGCAGTACTTC.

The gene calls are TRBV6-6 and TRBJ1-3; D uncertain. The CDR3 spans 13 residues. From germline, CDR1 is MNHNY and CDR2 SVGAGI (reference sequence). The V gene lost 2 bases and the J gene lost 4 bases, with 6 bases spanning the gap. CDR3: CASSYERGNTIYF. CDR3 nucleotide sequence: TGTGCCAGCAGTTACGAACGCGGAAACACCATATATTTT.

The genes are TRBV28 and TRBJ1-3; 8 bases are shared with TRBD1. This CDR3 has 17 amino acids. V dropped 5 bases and J dropped 3; count of bases not matched to a gene: 12. From germline, CDR1 is MDHEN and CDR2 SYDVKM. The CDR3: CASSVDPDRADGNTIYF. CDR3 in DNA: TGTGCCAGCAGTGTCGACCCGGACAGGGCCGATGGAAACACCATATATTTT.

This clone has just a few counts. V is TRBV10-3 and J is TRBJ2-5, with 7 bases aligning to TRBD1. CDR1 is ENHRY, CDR2 SYGVKD, per germline. Unmatched junction bases numbered 10, after V lost 0 bases and J lost 9 bases. This CDR3 is built from 15 residues. The CDR3 region is CAISESGQALIAQYF. The CDR3 nucleotides are TGTGCCATCAGTGAGTCAGGACAGGCACTAATTGCCCAGTACTTC.

The chain combines TRBV15 with TRBJ2-7; D call uncertain. The V gene's germline CDR1 is LNHNV and CDR2 YYDKDF (reference sequence). The CDR3 runs to 13 residues. The germline V and J ends were trimmed by 0 bases and 1 base, with 4 bases remaining between them. CDR3 loop: CATSREGSYEQYF. The CDR3 DNA is TGTGCCACCAGCAGAGAAGGATCCTACGAGCAGTACTTC.

This chain connects TRBV28 to TRBJ1-2; D possibly corresponds to TRBD1 (5 bases). In germline, CDR1 is MDHEN, CDR2 SYDVKM. The CDR3 contains 13 residues. V lost 4 bases and J 4 bases, leaving 10 bases between the germline ends. The CDR3 spells CASSYPGFYGYTF. The CDR3 DNA sequence: TGTGCCAGCAGTTACCCAGGGTTCTATGGCTACACCTTC.

The CDR3 loop reads CASSPLWEGPRSTDTQYF. Here the CDR3 DNA reads TGTGCCAGCAGCCCCCTATGGGAGGGCCCTCGAAGCACAGATACGCAGTATTTT. The V gene is TRBV7-9, the J gene TRBJ2-3; 7 nucleotides match TRBD2. V lost 5 bases and J lost 0; bases outside the gene matches: 14. Germline CDR1 SEHNR, CDR2 FQNEAQ (reference sequence). CDR3 length: 18 amino acids.

This clone was counted only a few times. The chain links TRBV4-2 to TRBJ2-1; TRBD2 aligns across 7 bases. After removal of 6 bases from V and 5 bases from J, the junction contained 4 bases not matched to a gene. The CDR3 totals 13 residues. Germline V CDR1 and CDR2: LGHNA, YNFKEQ. CDR3 region: CASRYLADNEQFF. As DNA, the CDR3 is TGTGCCAGCAGATATCTAGCGGACAATGAGCAGTTCTTC.

There are a few counts of this clone. V is TRBV5-1 and J is TRBJ2-6, with D unclear. The CDR3 length is 17 residues. Germline V lookup: CDR1 SGHRS, CDR2 YFSETQ. V lost 0 bases to trimming and J lost 2 bases, with 12 bases between them. In DNA, the CDR3 is TGCGCCAGCAGCTTGGCTTTGGGCGGCCCTGGGGCCAACGTCCTGACTTTC. Its translation: CASSLALGGPGANVLTF. The full variable domain, completed using reference TRBV5-1 and TRBJ2-6, is KAGVTQTPRYLIKTRGQQVTLSCSPISGHRSVSWYQQTPGQGLQFLFEYFSETQRNKGNFPGRFSGRQFSNSRSEMNVSTLELGDSALYLCASSLALGGPGANVLTFGAGSRLTVL.

This clone has a handful of counts. The V and J genes are TRBV5-1 and TRBJ1-4, with TRBD1 matching over 7 bases. The V segment lost 3 bases and the J segment 0 bases; nucleotides outside the gene matches: 5. This CDR3 has 16 residues. From germline, CDR1 is SGHRS and CDR2 YFSETQ. The CDR3 here is CASSWGTAATNEKLFF. In nucleotides, the CDR3 is TGCGCCAGCAGCTGGGGGACAGCTGCAACTAATGAAAAACTGTTTTTT. Full variable domain (rest looked up from reference TRBV5-1 and TRBJ1-4): KAGVTQTPRYLIKTRGQQVTLSCSPISGHRSVSWYQQTPGQGLQFLFEYFSETQRNKGNFPGRFSGRQFSNSRSEMNVSTLELGDSALYLCASSWGTAATNEKLFFGSGTQLSVL.

This clone was seen a few times. The genes are TRBV27 and TRBJ2-3; 14 nucleotides line up with TRBD2. Germline V lookup: CDR1 MNHEY, CDR2 SMNVEV (reference sequence). Trimming cost V 5 bases and J 4 bases; bases outside gene matches: 5. There are 16 residues in the CDR3. CDR3 coding DNA: TGTGCCAGCAGTGGGTGGACTAGCGGGAGGTCAGATACGCAGTATTTT. This codes for CASSGWTSGRSDTQYF.

The genes are TRBV27 and TRBJ2-5, with 13 positions matching TRBD2. The J call may be wrong; the DNA end is better matched by TRBJ2-7. The germline V gene encodes CDR1 MNHEY and CDR2 SMNVEV (reference sequence). The CDR3 is 16 residues long. CDR3 DNA sequence: TGTGCCAGCAGTTTAACCCCACTAGCGGGAGGGTACGAGCAGTACTTC. Encoded protein: CASSLTPLAGGYEQYF.

To note about this clone: The junction departs from germline at one end; a sequencing error may be responsible. The V call is TRBV7-8, the J call TRBJ2-5; 10 bases match TRBD1. The length of the CDR3 is 16 residues. Germline loops: CDR1 SGHVS, CDR2 FQNEAQ. The CDR3 spells CASSLARTGGLAANDF. CDR3 sequence (DNA): TGTGCCAGCAGCTTAGCGCGGACAGGGGGTCTTGCTGCGAATGACTTC.

This clone was seen only a few times. The chain is built from TRBV5-1 and TRBJ2-7; TRBD1 agrees at 8 bases. CDR3 length: 14 residues. Germline-derived CDR1 and CDR2 are SGHRS and YFSETQ. V was pared by 7 bases and J by 3 bases, with 9 bases of the junction left unmatched. The CDR3 sequence is CASSQDREYYEQYF. In DNA, the CDR3 is TGCGCCAGCTCCCAGGACAGGGAATACTACGAGCAGTACTTC.

This clone came up a few times. The V and J genes are TRBV2 and TRBJ1-1; TRBD1 agrees at 7 bases. CDR3 length: 13 residues. Per the germline V gene, CDR1 is SNHLY and CDR2 is FYNNEI. The trim removed 5 bases at V and 7 bases at J, leaving 7 bases unmatched. CDR3: CASSRDREGEAFF. In DNA form, the CDR3 reads TGTGCCAGCAGTCGAGACAGGGAAGGTGAAGCTTTCTTT.